The 13 T cell receptor beta chains reported below all come from one sample, sequenced in a study of T-cell memory formation after mild COVID-19. TCRdb analysed the 5' RACE reads with MiXCR anew, one entry per CDR3 protein. The sample lists approximately 570,000 distinct CDR3 sequences, roughly 17% seen once, with around 11% in the top ten. Sequenced sample: PBMCs or a T cell subset sorted from them (not recorded which). The receptors shown here come from an adult woman who had mild COVID-19 (a few samples of this study predate the infection). Cell type and time point are not known.

This clonotype occurred a few times. CDR3 DNA sequence: TGTGCCAGCAGTGAAAAGCGAGGGCAGTATTTT. Translation gives CASSEKRGQYF. The chain joins TRBV2 to TRBJ2-3; no clear D. The CDR3 is 11 residues long. V gave up 2 bases and J gave up 11 bases, with 8 bases separating them. Germline V lookup: CDR1 SNHLY, CDR2 FYNNEI.

The chain links TRBV27 to TRBJ2-7; possibly TRBD1 for D (9 bases). CDR3 length: 15 residues. Trimming cost V 4 bases and J 7 bases, with 20 bases left between them. Per germline, CDR1 MNHEY and CDR2 SMNVEV (reference sequence). Here the CDR3 DNA reads TGTGCCAGCAGTTGGGCGGGACAGGGACTAGGGGAGCAGTACTTC. Protein: CASSWAGQGLGEQYF.

The chain uses TRBV7-6 and TRBJ2-1; the match to TRBD2 covers 10 bases. The CDR3 is made up of 16 amino acids. The V and J ends lost 2 bases and 8 bases, in that order; junction bases with no gene match: 9. CDR1 and CDR2 (germline): SGHVS, FNYEAQ. The CDR3 here is CASSLPLAGASDEQFF. In nucleotides, the CDR3 is TGTGCCAGCAGCTTACCCCTAGCGGGAGCCTCGGATGAGCAGTTCTTC.

J is TRBJ1-5 and V is TRBV28, with 7 bases aligning to TRBD1. This CDR3 region has 16 residues. Germline CDR1 and CDR2: MDHEN and SYDVKM. V shed 3 bases and J 4 bases; nucleotides not matched to a gene: 9. The CDR3 DNA follows: TGTGCCAGCAGTTTCCTAACAGGGGCTTTAAATCAGCCCCAGCATTTT. This translates into CASSFLTGALNQPQHF. Using reference TRBV28 and TRBJ1-5 for the parts outside the CDR3, the full variable domain is DVKVTQSSRYLVKRTGEKVFLECVQDMDHENMFWYRQDPGLGLRLIYFSYDVKMKEKGDIPEGYSVSREKKERFSLILESASTNQTSMYLCASSFLTGALNQPQHFGDGTRLSIL.

The genes are TRBV7-3 and TRBJ2-7, with 9 bases fitting TRBD1. The V segment lost 6 bases and the J segment 2 bases; nucleotides outside the gene matches: 11. CDR1 is SGHTA and CDR2 is FQGTGA in the germline V gene. The CDR3 totals 16 residues. The CDR3 DNA sequence: TGTGCCAGCAGTTCGCCCGACAGGGGGATTCCCTACGAGCAGTACTTC. It specifies CASSSPDRGIPYEQYF.

This clonotype was counted between two and nine times. CDR3 amino acids: CSVRLAQETQYF. CDR3 coding DNA: TGCAGCGTTCGACTAGCGCAAGAGACCCAGTACTTC. The chain combines TRBV29-1 with TRBJ2-5; 8 bases match TRBD2. With 5 bases clipped from V and 2 bases from J, the junction kept 1 base outside the gene matches. CDR3 length: 12 amino acids. The V gene's germline CDR1 is SQVTM and CDR2 ANQGSEA.

The chain recombines TRBV7-9 with TRBJ1-2; TRBD1 agrees at 11 bases. Per the germline V gene, CDR1 is SEHNR and CDR2 is FQNEAQ (reference sequence). The CDR3 runs 15 residues. J gave up 8 bases and V 4 bases, and 9 bases lay outside the gene matches. The chain's CDR3 is CASSSGADRGHGYTF. For the CDR3, the DNA is TGTGCCAGCAGCTCTGGGGCGGACAGGGGGCACGGCTACACCTTC.

There are a few counts of this clonotype. The rearrangement joins TRBV11-2 to TRBJ1-2, with D possibly matching TRBD1 (5 bases). The V gene lost 4 bases and the J gene lost 6 bases, with 18 bases spanning the gap. The CDR3 is 15 amino acids. Per the germline V gene, CDR1 is SGHAT and CDR2 is FQNNGV. The CDR3, as DNA: TGTGCCAGCAGCTATCGACAGACCCTTGGCGATGGCTACACCTTC. The encoded protein is CASSYRQTLGDGYTF.

The chain links TRBV3-1 to TRBJ2-1, with a weak D call TRBD2 (6 bases). Germline-derived CDR1 and CDR2 are LGHDT and YNNKEL (reference sequence). The CDR3 has 15 amino acids. Trimming removed 4 bases from V and 5 bases from J, with 15 bases in between. The CDR3 reads CASSRRTKEDNEQFF. CDR3 DNA sequence: TGTGCCAGCAGCCGAAGGACTAAGGAGGACAATGAGCAGTTCTTC.

The rearrangement links TRBV7-3 to TRBJ2-2; D call uncertain. The V gene's germline CDR1 is SGHTA and CDR2 FQGTGA. Trimming removed 1 base at V and 7 bases at J, with 10 bases between. The CDR3 runs to 14 residues. The CDR3 region has the DNA TGTGCCAGCAGCTTAAGCGACGGCGGCGGGGAGCTGTTTTTT. Protein: CASSLSDGGGELFF.

This clonotype came up a few times. This chain connects TRBV4-1 to TRBJ2-3; TRBD2 aligns across 9 bases. V shed 4 bases, J shed 2 bases, and the junction held 7 bases outside the gene matches. CDR1 and CDR2 from the germline V gene are MGHRA and YSYEKL. The CDR3 has 16 amino acids. CDR3 region: CASSPGLARHTDTQYF. The CDR3 DNA follows: TGCGCCAGCAGCCCCGGACTAGCGCGGCACACAGATACGCAGTATTTT.

The V and J genes are TRBV29-1 and TRBJ2-3, with 14 bases aligning to TRBD2. CDR1 is SQVTM, CDR2 ANQGSEA, per germline. The CDR3 contains 21 residues. Trimming took 2 bases from V and 4 from J; bases not matched to a gene: 20. CDR3 amino acids: CSVERRDPGLAGAVVADTQYF. Here the CDR3 DNA reads TGCAGCGTTGAACGGAGGGACCCGGGACTAGCGGGAGCAGTGGTCGCAGATACGCAGTATTTT.

The chain recombines TRBV30 with TRBJ2-2; maybe TRBD1 (5 bases). Deletions cut 2 bases from V and 0 bases from J, with 13 bases between. Germline V gives CDR1 GTSNPN, CDR2 SVGIG (reference sequence). The CDR3 has 16 amino acids. The CDR3 is CAWSTNRFANTGELFF. CDR3 in DNA: TGTGCCTGGAGTACGAACAGGTTCGCGAACACCGGGGAGCTGTTTTTT. Combining the CDR3 with reference TRBV30 and TRBJ2-2 gives the whole variable domain SQTIHQWPATLVQPVGSPLSLECTVEGTSNPNLYWYRQAAGRGLQLLFYSVGIGQISSEVPQNLSASRPQDRQFILSSKKLLLSDSGFYLCAWSTNRFANTGELFFGEGSRLTVL.